Following are 15 T cell receptor beta chains from one sample sequenced in a study of beta chain features in type 1 diabetes. The whole isolated RNA underwent reverse transcription, so sequencing captured expressed TCRB transcripts. Produced via immunoSEQ multiplex PCR; TCRdb's table is partial and in-frame only. The sample has 250,000 to 300,000 clones; under 8.5% are singletons. Sequenced input: central memory CD4+ T cells from blood. These receptors came from a woman in her late teens or twenties in good health.

The V call is TRBV5-1, the J call TRBJ2-5, with 7 nucleotides matching TRBD2. With V trimmed by 0 bases and J by 3 bases, 8 bases remained unmatched. Germline CDR1 and CDR2: SGHRS and YFSETQ. This CDR3 is built from 16 residues. This CDR3 is CASSLAFGGGEETQYF. The DNA for the CDR3 is TGCGCCAGCAGCTTGGCCTTCGGGGGAGGGGAAGAGACCCAGTACTTC. The full variable domain, with the rest looked up from reference TRBV5-1 and TRBJ2-5, is KAGVTQTPRYLIKTRGQQVTLSCSPISGHRSVSWYQQTPGQGLQFLFEYFSETQRNKGNFPGRFSGRQFSNSRSEMNVSTLELGDSALYLCASSLAFGGGEETQYFGPGTRLLVL.

The V call is TRBV4-3, the J call TRBJ1-2; 8 positions agree with TRBD1. The CDR3 sequence is 14 residues long. The V and J ends lost 5 bases and 4 bases, in that order; junction bases with no gene match: 6. Germline V CDR1 and CDR2: LGHNA, YSLEER. The CDR3 sequence is CASSYGQGSYGYTF. The CDR3 nucleotides read TGCGCCAGCAGCTACGGACAGGGATCCTATGGCTACACCTTC.

There are a few counts of this clone. The rearrangement uses TRBV28 and TRBJ1-4; 10 bases are shared with TRBD1. The CDR3 extends over 15 amino acids. The germline CDR1 and CDR2 sequences are MDHEN and SYDVKM. Losses at the gene ends were 4 bases for V and 8 bases for J; bases not matched to a gene: 7. The CDR3 region is CASSSTGTGDEKLFF. The CDR3 DNA follows: TGTGCCAGCAGTTCTACCGGGACAGGGGACGAAAAACTGTTTTTT.

As concerns this clone: Additional DNA sequences in this sample encode the identical CDR3. The gene calls are TRBV18 and TRBJ2-5; 13 nucleotides agree with TRBD2. This CDR3 spans 15 amino acids. CDR1 and CDR2 (germline): KGHSH, LQKENI. V lost 3 bases and J lost 5; bases outside the gene matches: 3. As DNA, the CDR3 is TGTGCCAGCTCACCGGGACTAGCGGGGCGGGAGACCCAGTACTTC. This gives the protein CASSPGLAGRETQYF.

This clone came up a few times. The chain employs TRBV7-6 and TRBJ2-5; a possible D gene is TRBD1 (7 bases). With 4 bases removed from V and 2 bases from J, the gap between germline ends came to 14 bases. This CDR3 comprises 15 residues. Germline loops: CDR1 SGHVS, CDR2 FNYEAQ. CDR3 in amino acids: CASSYYAGGQETQYF. CDR3 sequence (DNA): TGTGCCAGCAGCTACTACGCAGGGGGGCAAGAGACCCAGTACTTC.

This clone showed up just a few times. This chain joins TRBV11-3 and TRBJ2-1; D not certain. The CDR3 covers 12 residues. Germline V lookup: CDR1 SGHNT, CDR2 YENEEA. V was shortened by 1 base and J by 8 bases, with 6 bases between the two germline ends. CDR3 sequence: CASSLGSHEQFF. The CDR3 DNA reads TGTGCCAGCAGCTTAGGCAGCCATGAGCAGTTCTTC.

The CDR3 nucleotides are TGCGCCTACGACGGGGGCAGGGGCTCCTACGAGCAGTACGTC. Translated, it gives CAYDGGRGSYEQYV. The rearrangement joins TRBV10-1 to TRBJ2-7, with D possibly called TRBD1 or TRBD2 (6 bases each). The CDR3 contains 14 residues. Germline V gene data show CDR1 as WNHNN and CDR2 as SYGVQD (reference sequence). Trimming left V 11 bases short and J 0 bases short, with 17 bases between.

The J gene is TRBJ1-1, the V gene TRBV25-1; TRBD1 matches at 7 bases. Germline V gene lookup returns CDR1 MGHDK and CDR2 SYGVNS. J lost 5 bases, V lost 4 bases, and 4 bases had no gene match. The CDR3 totals 13 residues. The CDR3 sequence: CASSVQGTTEAFF. The DNA of the CDR3 is TGTGCCAGCAGTGTACAGGGGACGACTGAAGCTTTCTTT.

This clone was seen only a few times. V gene TRBV27 combines with J gene TRBJ1-5; the D is unclear. The CDR3 consists of 14 residues. The germline gives CDR1 MNHEY, CDR2 SMNVEV (reference sequence). Deletions cut 0 bases from V and 7 bases from J, with 10 bases between. CDR3 nucleotide sequence: TGTGCCAGCAGTTTATCGATGGGGTGGCAGCCCCAGCATTTT. This codes for CASSLSMGWQPQHF.

This clone was detected a few times. The gene calls are TRBV7-2 and TRBJ2-5; D unclear. V lost 3 bases, J lost 5 bases, and 10 bases lay in between. CDR1 and CDR2 (germline): SGHTA, FQGNSA. The CDR3 has 13 amino acids. In DNA form, the CDR3 reads TGTGCCAGCAGCTTGTACAGCAAGGAGACCCAGTACTTC. Its protein is CASSLYSKETQYF.

This chain uses TRBV27 with TRBJ2-7; D tentatively reads TRBD1 or TRBD2 (6 bases each). V dropped 9 bases and J dropped 0 bases, with 21 bases sitting between them. Germline values: CDR1 MNHEY, CDR2 SMNVEV (reference sequence). CDR3 length: 16 residues. Here the CDR3 reads CASHGWRDTTSYEQYF. CDR3 DNA sequence: TGTGCCAGTCACGGCTGGCGGGACACCACCTCCTACGAGCAGTACTTC.

The chain links TRBV7-2 to TRBJ2-7; D may correspond to TRBD1 or TRBD2 (5 bases each). The CDR3 contains 13 residues. Trimming cost V 5 bases and J 3 bases, with 11 bases left between them. Germline V gene data show CDR1 as SGHTA and CDR2 as FQGNSA. The CDR3: CASSLNGGYEQYV. DNA of the CDR3: TGTGCCAGCAGCCTAAATGGGGGCTACGAGCAGTACGTC.

The V gene is TRBV12-5, the J gene TRBJ2-7; D uncertain. This CDR3 is 15 amino acids long. CDR1 and CDR2 (germline): LGHNT, FRNRAP. Trimming cost V 1 base and J 0 bases, with 10 bases left between them. In DNA form, the CDR3 reads TGTGCTAGTGGTTTGGGGGGATCGAGCTCCTACGAGCAGTACTTC. Translated: CASGLGGSSSYEQYF.

This clone was picked up a small number of times. A read error may be the cause here, since a much bigger clone is one base away. The chain links TRBV5-1 to TRBJ2-5; 12 nucleotides agree with TRBD2. The CDR3 consists of 16 residues. The V gene's germline CDR1 is SGHRS and CDR2 YFSETQ. J gave up 4 bases and V 2 bases, and 6 bases lay outside the gene matches. The CDR3 is CASSLTSGGRGETQYF. The CDR3 DNA sequence: TGCGCCAGCAGCTTAACTAGCGGGGGGCGAGGAGAGACCCAGTACTTC.

V usage is TRBV10-3 and J usage is TRBJ1-4; D remains unclear. The CDR3 is 13 amino acids. Germline V gives CDR1 ENHRY, CDR2 SYGVKD. V lost 0 bases to trimming and J lost 8 bases, with 7 bases between them. CDR3 DNA: TGTGCCATCAGTGAGTCATGGCGGGAAAAACTGTTTTTT. This encodes CAISESWREKLFF.